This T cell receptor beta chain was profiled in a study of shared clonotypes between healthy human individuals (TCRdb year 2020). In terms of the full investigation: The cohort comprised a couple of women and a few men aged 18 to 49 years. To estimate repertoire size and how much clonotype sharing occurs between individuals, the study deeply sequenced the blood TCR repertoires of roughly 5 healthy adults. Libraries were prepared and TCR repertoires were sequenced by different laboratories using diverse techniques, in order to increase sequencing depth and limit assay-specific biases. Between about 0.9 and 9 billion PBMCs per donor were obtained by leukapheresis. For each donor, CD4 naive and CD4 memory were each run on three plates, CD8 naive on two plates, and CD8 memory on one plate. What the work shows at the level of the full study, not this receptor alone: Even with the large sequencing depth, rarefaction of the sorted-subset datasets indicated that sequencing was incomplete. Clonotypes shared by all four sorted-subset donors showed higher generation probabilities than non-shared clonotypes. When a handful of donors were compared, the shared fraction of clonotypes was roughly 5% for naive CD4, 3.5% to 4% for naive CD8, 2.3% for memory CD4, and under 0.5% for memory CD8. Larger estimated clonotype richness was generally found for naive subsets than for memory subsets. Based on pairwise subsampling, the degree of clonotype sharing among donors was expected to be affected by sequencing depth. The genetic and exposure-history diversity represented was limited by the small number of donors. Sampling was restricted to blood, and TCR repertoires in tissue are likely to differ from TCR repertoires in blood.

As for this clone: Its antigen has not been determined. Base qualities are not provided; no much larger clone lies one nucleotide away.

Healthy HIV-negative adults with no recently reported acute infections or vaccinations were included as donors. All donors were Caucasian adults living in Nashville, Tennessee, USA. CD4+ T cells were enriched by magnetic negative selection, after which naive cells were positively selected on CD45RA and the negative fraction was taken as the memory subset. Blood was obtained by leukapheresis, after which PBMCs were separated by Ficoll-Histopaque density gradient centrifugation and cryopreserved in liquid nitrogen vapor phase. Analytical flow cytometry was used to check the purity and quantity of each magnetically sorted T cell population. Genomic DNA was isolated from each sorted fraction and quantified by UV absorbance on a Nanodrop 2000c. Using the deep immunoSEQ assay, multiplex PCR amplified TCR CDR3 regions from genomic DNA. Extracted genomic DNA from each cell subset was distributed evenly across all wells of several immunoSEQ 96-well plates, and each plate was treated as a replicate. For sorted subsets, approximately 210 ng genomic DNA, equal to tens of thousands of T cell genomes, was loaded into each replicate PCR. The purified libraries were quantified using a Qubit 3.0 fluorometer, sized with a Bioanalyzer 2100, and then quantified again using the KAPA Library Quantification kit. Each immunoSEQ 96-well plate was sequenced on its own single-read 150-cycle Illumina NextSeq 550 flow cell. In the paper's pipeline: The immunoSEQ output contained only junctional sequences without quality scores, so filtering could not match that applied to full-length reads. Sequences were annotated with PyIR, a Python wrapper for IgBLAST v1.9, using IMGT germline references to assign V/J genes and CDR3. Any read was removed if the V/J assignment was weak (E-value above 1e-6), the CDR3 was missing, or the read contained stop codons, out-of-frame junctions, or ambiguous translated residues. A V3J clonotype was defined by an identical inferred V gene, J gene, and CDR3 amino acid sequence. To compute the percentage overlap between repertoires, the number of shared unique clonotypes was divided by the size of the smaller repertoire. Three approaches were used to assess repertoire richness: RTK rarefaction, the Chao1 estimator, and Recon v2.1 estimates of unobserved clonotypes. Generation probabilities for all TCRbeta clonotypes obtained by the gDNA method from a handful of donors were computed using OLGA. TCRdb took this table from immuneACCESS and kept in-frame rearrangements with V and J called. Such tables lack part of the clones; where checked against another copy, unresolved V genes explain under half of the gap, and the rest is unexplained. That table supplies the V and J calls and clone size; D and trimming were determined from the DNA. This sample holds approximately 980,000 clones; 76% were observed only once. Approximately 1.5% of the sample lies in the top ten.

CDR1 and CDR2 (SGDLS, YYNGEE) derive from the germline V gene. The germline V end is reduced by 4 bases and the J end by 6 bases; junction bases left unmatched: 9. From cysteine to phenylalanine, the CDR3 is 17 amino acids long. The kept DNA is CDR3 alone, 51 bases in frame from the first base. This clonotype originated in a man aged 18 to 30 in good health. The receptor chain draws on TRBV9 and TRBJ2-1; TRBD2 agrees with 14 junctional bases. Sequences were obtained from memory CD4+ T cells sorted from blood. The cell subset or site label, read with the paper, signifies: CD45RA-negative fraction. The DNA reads TGTGCCAGCAGCTGGACTAGCGGGGGGTTAAAGGGCAATGAGCAGTTCTTC. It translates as CASSWTSGGLKGNEQFF.